This T cell receptor beta chain was identified during a study of PD-L1 blockade in urothelial cancer. Across the study: Each participant's history included 0 to 3 prior chemotherapy regimens. The study recovered a median of roughly 150,000 T cells per blood sample. Whole-study results and caveats: Enhanced expansion of tumor-associated blood clones at 3 weeks characterized durable-benefit patients.

In the case of this clone: Its antigen is unknown.

The data were produced by immunoSEQ multiplex PCR, yet TCRdb's version contains in-frame clones alone and is incomplete. The sample comprises tens of thousands of clones, 84% of which are singletons, and approximately 2% rests with the top ten. There are 13 residues in the CDR3. Germline V CDR1 and CDR2: SGHRS, YFSETQ. The junction had 1 base not matched to a gene; V was cut back by 5 bases and J by 1 base. Specified time point: pretreatment peripheral blood. Locally advanced or metastatic urothelial carcinoma affected all patients. This specimen was PBMCs, taken around atezolizumab (anti-PD-L1) treatment. The rearrangement links TRBV5-1 to TRBJ1-1; 8 nucleotides match TRBD1. This TCR came from a man aged 55 to 69 with urothelial cancer. Here the CDR3 DNA reads TGCGCCAGCAGGGGGACAGGGAACACTGAAGCTTTCTTT. Protein sequence: CASRGTGNTEAFF.